Listed here are 4 T cell receptor beta chains from one sample, sequenced in a study of CD8 T cells in ankylosing spondylitis. TCRdb re-called the 5' RACE reads with MiXCR, one entry per CDR3 protein. The repertoire includes 300,000 to 400,000 distinct CDR3 sequences, roughly 15% of them detected once, and about 1% sits in the top ten. Sequenced material: blood, either unsorted or a sorted T cell fraction (not recorded which). The receptors were gathered from a male donor with ankylosing spondylitis or in good health (not recorded which).

This clonotype has only a few counts. The chain's CDR3 is CATSRATGASADTQYF. The CDR3 region has the DNA TGTGCCACCAGCAGAGCGACAGGGGCCAGCGCAGATACGCAGTATTTT. The chain links TRBV15 to TRBJ2-3, with 8 bases matching TRBD1. Germline CDR1 and CDR2: LNHNV and YYDKDF (reference sequence). V shed 1 base, J shed 4 bases, and the junction held 7 bases outside the gene matches. This CDR3 contains 16 residues.

The chain recombines TRBV29-1 with TRBJ2-1, with 10 bases identical to TRBD1. Germline V gene sequence: CDR1 SQVTM, CDR2 ANQGSEA. J was trimmed by 5 bases and V by 5 bases; bases with no gene match: 3. The CDR3 spans 13 residues. Here the CDR3 reads CSVRTGGDNEQFF. Written as DNA, the CDR3 is TGCAGCGTTCGGACAGGGGGGGACAATGAGCAGTTCTTC.

This chain joins TRBV5-1 and TRBJ1-6; TRBD1 agrees at 8 bases. Germline CDR1 SGHRS, CDR2 YFSETQ. The CDR3 spans 16 residues. Germline trimming cut 0 bases from V and 3 bases from J; bases unmatched to any gene: 2. The CDR3 sequence: CASSLGQGNYNSPLHF. CDR3 coding DNA: TGCGCCAGCAGCTTGGGACAGGGGAACTATAATTCACCCCTCCACTTT.

Ten or more counts support this clonotype. The rearrangement links TRBV5-1 to TRBJ2-7, with 10 bases identical to TRBD2. Germline values: CDR1 SGHRS, CDR2 YFSETQ. The CDR3 is 16 amino acids. The ends lost 4 bases at V and 0 bases at J; junction bases unmatched: 7. The CDR3, as DNA: TGCGCCAGCAGCCCGGATAGCGGGGGGACCTCCTACGAGCAGTACTTC. Translating it yields CASSPDSGGTSYEQYF.